A single sample is the source of the 13 T cell receptor beta chains below, sequenced in a study of blood T cells in healthy people across ages. A second about 7 to 11 cycle PCR used barcoded and J-beta primers. TCRdb re-called the 5' RACE reads through MiXCR, storing one row per CDR3 protein. The sample has hundreds of thousands of distinct CDR3 sequences; under 30% are singletons. These same records also appear under a second study, on T cells of mothers and their children.

The sequenced sample consisted of blood. Every receptor here comes from a boy aged 5-17 years in good health.

This clonotype has only a few counts. This chain uses TRBV29-1 with TRBJ2-5; D not resolved. The DNA end is more similar to TRBJ2-1, so the J call may be wrong. The germline V gene encodes CDR1 SQVTM and CDR2 ANQGSEA. The CDR3 consists of 12 residues. CDR3 sequence: CSGVESYNEQFF. The CDR3 DNA sequence: TGCAGCGGTGTGGAGTCTTACAATGAGCAGTTCTTC.

This clonotype was detected once. The chain has TRBV4-1 and TRBJ1-4; TRBD1 aligns across 7 bases. Unmatched junction bases numbered 2, after V lost 0 bases and J lost 4 bases. The CDR3 runs 15 residues. CDR1 MGHRA and CDR2 YSYEKL come from the germline V gene. CDR3 coding DNA: TGCGCCAGCAGCCAAGAGGGACAGAGTAATGAAAAACTGTTTTTT. It yields the protein CASSQEGQSNEKLFF.

In this sample, this clonotype turned up a few times. The chain carries TRBV20-1 and TRBJ1-5, with 7 nucleotides matching TRBD1. V lost 6 bases to trimming and J lost 4 bases; unmatched junction nucleotides: 6. Germline loops: CDR1 DFQATT, CDR2 SNEGSKA (reference sequence). This CDR3 contains 13 residues. The CDR3: CSAPRQGNQPQHF. CDR3 coding DNA: TGCAGTGCCCCCCGACAGGGAAATCAGCCCCAGCATTTT.

The CDR3 DNA sequence: TGTGCCAGCAGTTCGGGACAGGGGGCCCCTGAAGCTTTCTTT. Translating gives CASSSGQGAPEAFF. The V call is TRBV27, the J call TRBJ1-1, with 12 nucleotides matching TRBD1. The germline CDR1 and CDR2 sequences are MNHEY and SMNVEV (reference sequence). Germline trimming cut 4 bases from V and 6 bases from J; bases unmatched to any gene: 3. The CDR3 length is 14 residues.

The CDR3 DNA is TGTGCCAGCAGCCAAGGGAACTGGAACTACGAGCAGTACTTC. As protein: CASSQGNWNYEQYF. The chain uses TRBV14 and TRBJ2-7; D gene ambiguous. This CDR3 comprises 14 residues. Per germline, CDR1 SGHDN and CDR2 FVKESK. Trimming removed 1 base at V and 3 bases at J, with 10 bases between. The variable domain in full, with the rest retrieved from reference TRBV14 and TRBJ2-7, is EAGVTQFPSHSVIEKGQTVTLRCDPISGHDNLYWYRRVMGKEIKFLLHFVKESKQDESGMPNNRFLAERTGGTYSTLKVQPAELEDSGVYFCASSQGNWNYEQYFGPGTRLTVT.

In this sample, this clonotype turned up a few times. The chain joins TRBV19 to TRBJ2-3, with D maybe TRBD1 (6 bases). CDR3 length: 15 residues. Germline loops: CDR1 LNHDA, CDR2 SQIVND (reference sequence). Trimming left V 5 bases short and J 2 bases short, with 14 bases between. CDR3 in DNA: TGTGCCAGTAGTGGGTCAGGGGCGAACACAGATACGCAGTATTTT. This encodes CASSGSGANTDTQYF.

This clonotype was observed a handful of times. One end of the junction varies from germline; a read error may be responsible. The V call is TRBV3-1, the J call TRBJ2-5, with D unclear. The end of the DNA aligns better with TRBJ2-1, so the J call may be wrong. Germline CDR1 is LGHDT and CDR2 is YNNKEL (reference sequence). The CDR3 contains 11 residues. This CDR3 reads CASGQVHEQFF. The CDR3 nucleotides are TGTGCCAGCGGCCAAGTCCATGAGCAGTTCTTC.

This chain joins TRBV6-6 and TRBJ2-3, with D possibly TRBD2 on 6 matching bases. The CDR3 loop spans 17 amino acids. Trimming pared 0 bases from V and 2 bases from J, leaving 15 bases between. Looked up from germline, CDR1 is MNHNY and CDR2 is SVGAGI (reference sequence). This chain's CDR3 is CASSYSGEAGITDTQYF. The CDR3 DNA reads as TGTGCCAGCAGTTACTCTGGAGAGGCGGGGATCACAGATACGCAGTATTTT.

This clonotype turned up a few times. This chain uses TRBV29-1 with TRBJ2-1; no firm D call. Germline lookup yields CDR1 SQVTM and CDR2 ANQGSEA. The CDR3 loop spans 13 amino acids. V gave up 3 bases and J gave up 0 bases, with 6 bases separating them. In DNA, the CDR3 is TGCAGCGTTGAGGGCGGCTCCTACAATGAGCAGTTCTTC. It translates to CSVEGGSYNEQFF.

This sequence joins TRBV20-1 and TRBJ2-1; no clear D gene. The CDR3 is made up of 14 amino acids. Trimming pared 0 bases from V and 5 bases from J, leaving 11 bases between. Germline V gene lookup returns CDR1 DFQATT and CDR2 SNEGSKA (reference sequence). The CDR3 DNA reads as TGCAGTGCTAGAGATTGGGTAGGGAACAATGAGCAGTTCTTC. Residues: CSARDWVGNNEQFF.

V and J are TRBV20-1 and TRBJ2-1, with D possibly TRBD2 on 6 matching bases. The CDR3 runs to 10 residues. Germline V CDR1 and CDR2: DFQATT, SNEGSKA (reference sequence). V dropped 1 base and J dropped 12 bases, with 7 bases sitting between them. The CDR3 is CSARVGRQFF. CDR3 coding DNA: TGCAGTGCTAGAGTCGGGAGGCAGTTCTTC.

This clonotype was counted only a few times. This rearrangement joins TRBV7-2 to TRBJ2-3, with D possibly TRBD1 on 5 matching bases. V was cut by 5 bases and J by 2 bases, with 11 bases left in between. The CDR3 runs to 14 residues. Germline loops: CDR1 SGHTA, CDR2 FQGNSA. CDR3 coding DNA: TGTGCCAGCAGCCCTGGGGCCGACACAGATACGCAGTATTTT. It encodes CASSPGADTDTQYF. Based on the CDR3 plus reference TRBV7-2 and TRBJ2-3, the full variable domain is GAGVSQSPSNKVTEKGKDVELRCDPISGHTALYWYRQSLGQGLEFLIYFQGNSAPDKSGLPSDRFSAERTGGSVSTLTIQRTQQEDSAVYLCASSPGADTDTQYFGPGTRLTVL.

This clonotype was detected once. This chain connects TRBV10-3 to TRBJ2-7, with a tentative D call TRBD1 (5 bases). Trimming took off 6 bases at V and 4 bases at J, with 13 bases between the two ends. Germline CDR1 reads ENHRY; CDR2 reads SYGVKD. The CDR3 length is 13 residues. DNA for the CDR3: TGTGCCATCAGGACAGAAACCCCTTACGAGCAGTACTTC. Its translation is CAIRTETPYEQYF.